These 9 T cell receptor beta chains were all obtained from the same sample, sequenced in a study of cytomegalovirus exposure and HLA in healthy donors. PCR amplification relied on 60 Vbeta primers (plus 13 Jbeta primers). TCRdb's copy holds only in-frame clones and misses some; the assay was immunoSEQ multiplex PCR. The sample holds roughly 150,000 clones; more than 75% are singletons and the top ten take 2.5%. Sequenced input: PBMCs. These receptors were collected from a man younger than 45 in good health and CMV-seropositive.

This rearrangement joins TRBV7-8 to TRBJ1-4; no definite D call. Germline CDR1 SGHVS, CDR2 FQNEAQ. The V and J ends lost 5 bases and 0 bases respectively, with 19 bases between them. The CDR3 is 18 amino acids. The DNA of the CDR3 is TGTGCCAGCAGCCCACTCCTTGGCGGGATATCAACTAATGAAAAACTGTTTTTT. Translated: CASSPLLGGISTNEKLFF.

For the CDR3, the DNA is TGTGCCAGCAGTTTACAGGGCGACACCGGGGAGCTGTTTTTT. Translated: CASSLQGDTGELFF. The chain has TRBV27 and TRBJ2-2; maybe TRBD1 (5 bases). V was cut by 2 bases and J by 3 bases, with 7 bases left in between. In germline, CDR1 is MNHEY, CDR2 SMNVEV (reference sequence). This CDR3 comprises 14 residues.

The CDR3 loop is CASTSRGLTGELFF. For the CDR3, the DNA is TGTGCCAGTACCTCCAGGGGGCTCACCGGGGAGCTGTTTTTT. The chain is built from TRBV19 and TRBJ2-2, with 8 bases aligning to TRBD1. The trim removed 7 bases at V and 4 bases at J, leaving 5 bases unmatched. The CDR3 totals 14 residues. Germline V gene data show CDR1 as LNHDA and CDR2 as SQIVND (reference sequence).

The chain combines TRBV10-3 with TRBJ2-7; TRBD1 is a possible D gene (6 bases). Trimming removed 4 bases at V and 2 bases at J, with 15 bases between. The CDR3 loop spans 15 amino acids. The V gene's germline CDR1 is ENHRY and CDR2 SYGVKD. The CDR3 nucleotides are TGTGCCATCAGTGGTACAGGGTCGGTTCCCTACGAGCAGTACTTC. This gives the protein CAISGTGSVPYEQYF.

V usage is TRBV2 and J usage is TRBJ2-1; 9 bases match TRBD2. From germline, CDR1 is SNHLY and CDR2 FYNNEI. The J segment lost 4 bases and the V segment lost 7 bases, leaving 11 bases of the junction unmatched. CDR3 length equals 16 residues. CDR3 loop: CASNPRAGGGYNEQFF. In DNA, the CDR3 is TGTGCCAGCAACCCCCGGGCGGGAGGGGGATACAATGAGCAGTTCTTC.

The genes are TRBV19 and TRBJ2-1; 7 nucleotides align to TRBD1. The length of the CDR3 is 12 residues. Per the germline V gene, CDR1 is LNHDA and CDR2 is SQIVND (reference sequence). The ends lost 7 bases at V and 7 bases at J; junction bases unmatched: 4. This chain's CDR3 is CASTETGNEQFF. The CDR3 DNA follows: TGTGCCAGTACCGAGACAGGGAATGAGCAGTTCTTC.

This clone showed up just once. Other DNA sequences within the sample encode an identical CDR3. In DNA form, the CDR3 reads TGTGCCAGCAGTGACAGGGGCAATCAGCCCCAGCATTTT. It translates to CASSDRGNQPQHF. The chain recombines TRBV2 with TRBJ1-5; tentatively, D is TRBD1 (5 bases). In germline, CDR1 is SNHLY, CDR2 FYNNEI. The CDR3 covers 13 residues. Between the trimmed V and J ends, which lost 3 bases and 2 bases, there was a span of 5 bases.

The chain links TRBV10-2 to TRBJ1-2; 9 nucleotides align to TRBD1. Germline V gives CDR1 WSHSY, CDR2 SAAADI. V trimming: 6 bases; J trimming: 4 bases; junction bases outside the gene matches: 9. The CDR3 is 15 amino acids. CDR3: CASSARTGAIYGYTF. In DNA form, the CDR3 reads TGCGCCAGCAGCGCTAGGACAGGGGCTATCTATGGCTACACCTTC.

The V and J genes are TRBV18 and TRBJ2-5; TRBD1 matches 8 bases. Germline V gives CDR1 KGHSH, CDR2 LQKENI. V lost 3 bases to trimming and J lost 4 bases; unmatched junction nucleotides: 4. The CDR3 covers 14 residues. CDR3 in DNA: TGTGCCAGCTCACCCGACAGGGGACGAGAGACCCAGTACTTC. Protein sequence: CASSPDRGRETQYF.